This T cell receptor (beta chain) was observed in a study of blood T cell repertoires in COVID-19. Per the original data handling: How many nucleated cells were present was estimated from reference gene primer amplification. Clones were read by immunoSEQ multiplex PCR, and TCRdb kept only the in-frame ones, dropping some. Clone size and V and J calls were adopted from that table, with D and trimming inferred from the DNA. The sample carries 140,000 to 150,000 clones, about 89% recorded once. The CDR3 extends over 16 amino acids. The V end was cut by 4 bases, the J end by 10 bases, with 20 bases between. Looked up from germline, CDR1 is LGHNA and CDR2 is YSLEER.

The origin of this receptor is a middle-aged man who had recovered from COVID-19. The chain couples TRBV4-3 to TRBJ1-6; D gene unclear. The sample comprised peripheral blood. The CDR3, as DNA: TGCGCCAGCAGCCGAGAGGGCCCCGGTTCCTACTCACCCCTCCACTTT. The encoded protein is CASSREGPGSYSPLHF.